The 5 T cell receptor beta chains listed next were all sequenced from one sample in a study of cytomegalovirus exposure and HLA in healthy donors (dated by TCRdb to the late 2010s). Library preparation was by the immunoSEQ multiplex PCR assay. The multiplex PCR relied on a mix of 60 forward primers for TCR Vbeta segments and 13 reverse primers for TCR Jbeta segments. Imported from immuneACCESS, the table was reduced by TCRdb to in-frame sequences with V and J called. These copies leave out some clones; in studies compared against another copy, an unresolved V gene accounts for under half, and the cause of the remainder is not known. This sample gives some 200,000 clones in total; over 80% of them show up just once. The ten largest clones take up roughly 6% of the sample. The specimen was PBMCs. All receptors come from a man aged 35-49 years in good health and CMV-seropositive.

This sequence joins TRBV7-2 and TRBJ2-3, with 8 bases fitting TRBD2. The CDR3 has 16 amino acids. Germline lookup yields CDR1 SGHTA and CDR2 FQGNSA. The V gene end was trimmed by 4 bases and the J gene end by 2 bases; junction bases not matched to a gene: 8. This CDR3 reads CASSSPGTSYTDTQYF. In nucleotides, the CDR3 is TGTGCCAGCAGCTCCCCCGGGACTAGTTACACAGATACGCAGTATTTT.

The chain joins TRBV18 to TRBJ2-5; 11 bases agree with TRBD2. The end of the DNA aligns better with TRBJ2-7, so the J call may be wrong. Germline V gives CDR1 KGHSH, CDR2 LQKENI. The CDR3 consists of 16 residues. The CDR3 bases are TGTGCCAGCTCACCAGACGTGCTAGCGGGGGGTTACGAGCAGTACTTC. Its translation: CASSPDVLAGGYEQYF.

The chain joins TRBV9 to TRBJ2-3; 12 bases align to TRBD2. With V trimmed by 4 bases and J by 2 bases, 5 bases remained unmatched. Germline CDR1 and CDR2: SGDLS and YYNGEE. CDR3 size: 16 residues. DNA for the CDR3: TGTGCCAGCAGCATCCCTAGCGGGGGGGACACAGATACGCAGTATTTT. It encodes CASSIPSGGDTDTQYF.

The V call is TRBV7-8, the J call TRBJ2-3, with D possibly TRBD2 on 6 matching bases. The CDR3 extends over 15 amino acids. V shed 1 base and J shed 2 bases, with 10 bases lying between them. CDR1 and CDR2 (germline): SGHVS, FQNEAQ. The CDR3 protein is CASSLVGGDTDTQYF. The CDR3 DNA reads as TGTGCCAGCAGCTTAGTTGGCGGGGACACAGATACGCAGTATTTT.

The V gene is TRBV10-2, the J gene TRBJ2-1, with 10 nucleotides matching TRBD2. This CDR3 has 16 residues. V was pared by 11 bases and J by 8 bases, with 18 bases of the junction left unmatched. The V gene's germline CDR1 is WSHSY and CDR2 SAAADI. The CDR3 protein is CAPNDPGLAYFYEQFF. The CDR3, as DNA: TGCGCCCCCAATGATCCGGGACTAGCGTACTTCTATGAGCAGTTCTTC.